This T cell receptor beta chain was captured by sequencing in a study of T cells in pancreatic ductal adenocarcinoma. Findings and caveats of the study: The resected cohort was biased toward the minority with early-stage disease. Compared with tumor, blood showed more total productive templates and approximately 8-fold more clonotypes. Tumors hold more CD45RO+ effector T cells, which may bias toward lower diversity. No significant tumor-blood clonality difference; means were about 0.1 and 0.07.

With respect to this clone: Its specificity is unknown. This same CDR3 is encoded by further DNA sequences in the sample.

The table came from immunoSEQ multiplex PCR; TCRdb's copy has only in-frame clones and leaves some out. The sample lists roughly 100,000 clones; about 95% were seen once. J gave up 4 bases and V 3 bases, and 3 bases lay outside the gene matches. The CDR3 is 16 residues long. The germline gives CDR1 SGDLS, CDR2 YYNGEE. The selected patients with pancreatic ductal adenocarcinoma had surgery but no neoadjuvant therapy. Sequenced material: PBMCs. The V and J genes are TRBV9 and TRBJ2-1; 14 bases line up with TRBD2. This clonotype was obtained from a human donor with pancreatic ductal adenocarcinoma. This CDR3 reads CASSAGLAGGYNEQFF. The CDR3 region has the DNA TGTGCCAGCAGCGCCGGACTAGCGGGAGGATACAATGAGCAGTTCTTC.